The T cell receptor (beta chain) under discussion was sequenced for a study of blood T cell repertoires in COVID-19. Study in general: Samples representing acute and convalescent COVID-19 were sourced from the United States, Italy and Spain.

Germline V CDR1 and CDR2: ENHRY, SYGVKD. The V and J ends lost 3 bases and 7 bases, in that order; junction bases with no gene match: 3. The CDR3 has 13 amino acids. Clones were sequenced by immunoSEQ multiplex PCR, and TCRdb holds only the in-frame ones, with some missing. The sample holds 200,000 to 300,000 clones, around 85% seen once. Specimen: peripheral blood. The receptor was derived from a woman aged 25 to 45 who had recovered from COVID-19. The gene calls are TRBV10-3 and TRBJ2-1, with 7 bases identical to TRBD1. CDR3 sequence reads: CAISEYRGNEQFF. The CDR3 DNA sequence: TGTGCCATCAGTGAATACAGGGGTAATGAGCAGTTCTTC.